The sequence of this TCR beta chain was determined in a study of sequential checkpoint blockade in melanoma (dated by TCRdb to about 2019). For the study in its entirety: Using 1:1 randomization, the trial assigned patients either to first-line nivolumab followed by ipilimumab (arm A) or to ipilimumab followed by nivolumab (arm B). Maintenance nivolumab came after each of the two trial sequences.

V is shortened by 3 bases, J by 7 bases, and the region joining them spans 17 bases. Including cysteine and phenylalanine, the CDR3 has 14 amino acids. This entry keeps only the CDR3 DNA: 42 bases, framed from base 1. The germline V gene (reference sequence) gives CDR1 as SGHNT and CDR2 as YYREEE. Notes on this clone: Its antigen remains unidentified. There are no base qualities to consult, and no much larger clone falls within one base.

The paper as a whole reports these results and caveats: The model for predicting response that combines TCR metrics with mutation burden needs to be validated in larger, independent patient cohorts.

The immunoSEQ Assay was used to immunosequence TCRbeta CDR3 regions from genomic DNA. Before high-throughput sequencing, genomic DNA was amplified using bias-controlled multiplex PCR. Processing in the source paper ran as follows. To quantify the absolute abundance of each unique TCRbeta CDR3 region, the sequences were collapsed and filtered. Clonality, defined as 1 minus Pielou's evenness, was calculated using only productive rearrangements. A previously published method was used to identify clones with significantly greater frequencies in on-treatment samples than in baseline samples. TCRdb mirrors the immuneACCESS table, restricted to in-frame sequences. Some clones are absent from its copies; in checked studies, under half trace to an unresolved V gene, and the reason for the others is unknown. D and trimming come from the DNA, and the V and J calls and clone size come from that table. Present in this sample are roughly 20,000 clones, around four fifths of which were seen just once. The top ten constitute 36% of the sample.

Per the publication, the treatment or condition label means: randomized to nivolumab then ipilimumab (arm A) or the reverse (arm B). None of the trial patients had been given prior DNA-damaging chemotherapy. A FACS Aria II flow cytometer was used to sort live CD3+CD8+ cells that were negative for CD19 and CD56 from thawed PBMCs. Samples were obtained from patients with melanoma enrolled in CheckMate 064, a randomized, open-label phase II trial of sequential checkpoint blockade. Peripheral blood mononuclear cells were collected by leukapheresis, purified using Ficoll-Paque, and frozen in human serum containing roughly 9.1% DMSO. Immediately after sorting, the purity of sorted blood CD3+CD8+ cells was verified to be >98%, after which DNA was extracted.

The sequence joins TRBV5-4 to TRBJ2-7, and possibly TRBD2, on 5 matching bases. The source was CD8+ T cells sorted from blood (inferred from file names), collected from a patient given nivolumab and ipilimumab in sequence. The sequence derives from a human donor with melanoma. The CDR3 is CASSSHGLPREQYF. The DNA is TGTGCCAGCAGCTCGCACGGACTTCCCCGAGAGCAGTACTTC.